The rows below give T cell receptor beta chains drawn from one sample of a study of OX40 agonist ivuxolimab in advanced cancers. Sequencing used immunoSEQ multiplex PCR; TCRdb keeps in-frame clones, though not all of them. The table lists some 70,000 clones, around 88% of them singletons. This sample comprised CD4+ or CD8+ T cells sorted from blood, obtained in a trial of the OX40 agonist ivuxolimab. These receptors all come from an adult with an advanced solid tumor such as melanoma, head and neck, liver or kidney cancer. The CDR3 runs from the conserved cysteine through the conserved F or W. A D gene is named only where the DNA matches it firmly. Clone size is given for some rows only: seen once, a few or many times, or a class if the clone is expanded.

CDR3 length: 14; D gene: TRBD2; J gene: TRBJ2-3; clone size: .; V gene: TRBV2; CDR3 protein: CASTGREIADTQYF; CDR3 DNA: TGTGCCAGCACTGGGCGGGAGATAGCAGATACGCAGTATTTT
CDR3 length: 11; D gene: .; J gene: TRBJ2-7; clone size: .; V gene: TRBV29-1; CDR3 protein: CSVGRDYEQYF; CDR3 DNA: TGCAGCGTTGGCAGGGACTACGAGCAGTACTTC
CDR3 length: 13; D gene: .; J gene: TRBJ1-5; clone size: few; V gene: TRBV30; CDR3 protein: CACTQGYRQPQHF; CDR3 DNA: TGTGCCTGTACACAGGGCTATAGGCAGCCCCAGCATTTT
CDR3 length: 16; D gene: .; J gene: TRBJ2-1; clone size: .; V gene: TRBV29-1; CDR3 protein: CSVEDGFLGLFNEQFF; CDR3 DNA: TGCAGCGTTGAAGATGGGTTTTTAGGACTATTCAATGAGCAGTTCTTC
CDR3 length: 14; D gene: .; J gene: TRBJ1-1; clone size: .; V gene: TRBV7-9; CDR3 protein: CASSRNRVNTEAFF; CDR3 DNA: TGTGCCAGCAGTAGAAACAGGGTCAACACTGAAGCTTTCTTT
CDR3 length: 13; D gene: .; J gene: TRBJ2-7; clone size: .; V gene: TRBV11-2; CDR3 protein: CASIKTGSYEQYF; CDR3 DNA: TGTGCCAGCATCAAGACTGGCTCCTACGAGCAGTACTTC
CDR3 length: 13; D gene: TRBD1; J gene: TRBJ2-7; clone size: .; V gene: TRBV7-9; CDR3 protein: CASSRRGQDEQYF; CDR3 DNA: TGTGCCAGCAGCCGACGGGGACAGGACGAGCAGTACTTC
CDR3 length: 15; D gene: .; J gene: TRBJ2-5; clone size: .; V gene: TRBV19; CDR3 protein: CASSTGQTLQETQYF; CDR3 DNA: TGTGCCAGTAGTACGGGGCAGACTCTCCAAGAGACCCAGTACTTC
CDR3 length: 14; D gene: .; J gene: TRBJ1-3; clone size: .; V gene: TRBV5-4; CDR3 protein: CASSTKGSGNTIYF; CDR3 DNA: TGTGCCAGCAGTACTAAGGGGTCTGGAAACACCATATATTTT
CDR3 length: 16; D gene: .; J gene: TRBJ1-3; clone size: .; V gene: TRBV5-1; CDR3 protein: CASSLTWAGSGNTIYF; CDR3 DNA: TGCGCCAGCAGCTTAACATGGGCCGGCTCTGGAAACACCATATATTTT
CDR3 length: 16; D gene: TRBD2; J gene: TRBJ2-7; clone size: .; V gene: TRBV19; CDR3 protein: CASSIGTSGTSYEQYF; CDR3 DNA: TGTGCCAGTAGTATCGGGACTAGCGGCACCTCCTACGAGCAGTACTTC
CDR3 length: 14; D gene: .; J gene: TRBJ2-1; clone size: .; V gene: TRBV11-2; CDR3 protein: CASSPLRGGNEQFF; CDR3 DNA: TGTGCCAGCAGCCCGTTGAGGGGTGGGAATGAGCAGTTCTTC
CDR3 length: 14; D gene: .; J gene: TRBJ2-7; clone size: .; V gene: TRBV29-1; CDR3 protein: CSVEDHRYTYEQYF; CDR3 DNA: TGCAGCGTTGAAGATCACAGGTACACCTACGAGCAGTACTTC
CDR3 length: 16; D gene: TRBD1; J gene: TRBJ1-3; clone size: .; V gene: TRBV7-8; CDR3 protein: CASSSQTGTAGNTIYF; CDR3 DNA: TGTGCCAGCAGCTCACAGACAGGGACTGCTGGAAACACCATATATTTT
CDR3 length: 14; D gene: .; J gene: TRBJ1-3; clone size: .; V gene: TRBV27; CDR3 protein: CASSLTEAGNTIYF; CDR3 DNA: TGTGCCAGCAGTTTAACAGAGGCTGGAAACACCATATATTTT
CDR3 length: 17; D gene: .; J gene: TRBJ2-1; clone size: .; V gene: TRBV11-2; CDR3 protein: CASSHGTWDNPYNEQFF; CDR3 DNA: TGTGCCAGCAGTCATGGAACATGGGACAACCCCTACAATGAGCAGTTCTTC
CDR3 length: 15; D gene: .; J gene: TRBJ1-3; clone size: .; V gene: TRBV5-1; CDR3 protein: CASSWGPGNGNTIYF; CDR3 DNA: TGCGCCAGCAGCTGGGGGCCGGGGAATGGAAACACCATATATTTT
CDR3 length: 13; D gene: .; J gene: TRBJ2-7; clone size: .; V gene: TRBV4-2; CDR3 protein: CASSQAHTAEQYF; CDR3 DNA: TGTGCCAGCAGCCAAGCTCACACGGCCGAGCAGTACTTC
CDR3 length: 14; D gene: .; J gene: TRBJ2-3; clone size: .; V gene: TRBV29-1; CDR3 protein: CSVESGASTDTQYF; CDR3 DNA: TGCAGCGTTGAATCTGGAGCTAGCACAGATACGCAGTATTTT
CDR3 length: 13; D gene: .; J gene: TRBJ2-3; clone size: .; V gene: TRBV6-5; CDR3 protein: CASNRANTDTQYF; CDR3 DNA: TGTGCCAGCAACAGGGCAAACACAGATACGCAGTATTTT
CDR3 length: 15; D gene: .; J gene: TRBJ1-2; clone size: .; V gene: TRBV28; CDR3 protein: CASSLERARGYGYTF; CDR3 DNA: TGTGCCAGCAGTTTAGAGAGGGCGCGGGGCTATGGCTACACCTTC
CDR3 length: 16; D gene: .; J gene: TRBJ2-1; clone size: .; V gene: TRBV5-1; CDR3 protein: CASSGSGGSSYNEQFF; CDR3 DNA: TGCGCCAGCAGCGGGTCAGGGGGGAGCTCCTACAATGAGCAGTTCTTC
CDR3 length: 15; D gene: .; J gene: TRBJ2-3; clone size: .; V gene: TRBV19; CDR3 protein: CASSIGQVSTDTQYF; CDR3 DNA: TGTGCCAGTAGTATAGGCCAGGTTAGCACAGATACGCAGTATTTT
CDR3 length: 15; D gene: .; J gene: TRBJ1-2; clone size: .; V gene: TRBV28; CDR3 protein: CASSLGSRTAYGYTF; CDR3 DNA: TGTGCCAGCAGTTTAGGAAGTCGGACAGCCTATGGCTACACCTTC
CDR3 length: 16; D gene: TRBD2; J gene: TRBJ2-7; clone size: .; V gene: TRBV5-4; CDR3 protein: CASSPGLAGGDHEQYF; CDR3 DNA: TGTGCCAGCAGCCCCGGACTAGCGGGGGGCGACCACGAGCAGTACTTC
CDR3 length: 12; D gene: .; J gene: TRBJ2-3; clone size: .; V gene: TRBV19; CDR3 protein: CASTEKGLQQYF; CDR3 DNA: TGTGCCAGTACCGAGAAGGGTTTGCAGCAGTATTTT
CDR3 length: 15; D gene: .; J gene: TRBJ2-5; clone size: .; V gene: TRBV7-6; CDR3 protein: CASSSFGDSQETQYF; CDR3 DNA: TGTGCCAGCAGCTCCTTCGGGGACTCCCAAGAGACCCAGTACTTC
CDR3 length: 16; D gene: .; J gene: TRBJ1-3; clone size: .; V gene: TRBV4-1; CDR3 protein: CASSQDQGSSGNTIYF; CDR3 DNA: TGCGCCAGCAGCCAAGACCAGGGGAGCTCTGGAAACACCATATATTTT
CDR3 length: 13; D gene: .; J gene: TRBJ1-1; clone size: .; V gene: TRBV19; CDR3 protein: CASSPQQMGKAFF; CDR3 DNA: TGTGCCAGTAGTCCCCAACAAATGGGTAAAGCTTTCTTT
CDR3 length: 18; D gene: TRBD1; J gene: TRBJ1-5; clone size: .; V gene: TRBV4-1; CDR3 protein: CASSPSSLTGGRDQPQHF; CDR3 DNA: TGCGCCAGCAGCCCGAGCTCGTTGACAGGGGGAAGGGATCAGCCCCAGCATTTT
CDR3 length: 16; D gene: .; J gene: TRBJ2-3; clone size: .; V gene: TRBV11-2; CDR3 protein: CASSLDTGPKIDTQYF; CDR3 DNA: TGTGCCAGCAGCTTAGATACAGGCCCCAAAATTGATACGCAGTATTTT
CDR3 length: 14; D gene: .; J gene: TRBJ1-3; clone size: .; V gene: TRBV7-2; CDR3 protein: CASSPGPTGNTIYF; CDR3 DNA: TGTGCCAGCAGCCCGGGACCGACGGGAAACACCATATATTTT
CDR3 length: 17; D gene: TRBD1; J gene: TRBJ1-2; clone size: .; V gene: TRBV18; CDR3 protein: CASSHPNRDRHNYGYTF; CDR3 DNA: TGTGCCAGCTCACACCCTAACCGGGACAGGCATAACTATGGCTACACCTTC
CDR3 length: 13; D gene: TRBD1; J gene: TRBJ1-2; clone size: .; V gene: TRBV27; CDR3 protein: CASSFQGAGGYTF; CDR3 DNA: TGTGCCAGCAGTTTCCAGGGGGCAGGGGGCTACACCTTC
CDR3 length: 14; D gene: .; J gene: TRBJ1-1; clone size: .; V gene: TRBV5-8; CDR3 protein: CASSLAGSSTEAFF; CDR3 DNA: TGTGCCAGCAGCTTGGCCGGCTCCAGCACTGAAGCTTTCTTT
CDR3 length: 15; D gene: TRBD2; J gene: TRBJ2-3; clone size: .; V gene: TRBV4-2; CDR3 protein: CASSQGAGESDTQYF; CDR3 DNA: TGTGCCAGCAGCCAAGGAGCGGGAGAATCAGATACGCAGTATTTT